The rows below give T cell receptor beta chains drawn from one sample of a study of blood T cell repertoires in COVID-19. Sequencing was performed with immunoSEQ multiplex PCR; in TCRdb, only in-frame clones are kept and a portion is missing. The table has tens of thousands of clones, about 86% seen once. Sequencing was carried out using peripheral blood. These receptor sequences come from a human donor in a cohort sampled during active COVID-19. Each CDR3 is given with its conserved first and last residue. The D gene is left open where the match is weak. A row's size may be missing; if present it is once, few, many or a size class.

TRBV7-8	TRBJ2-7	-	-	CASSFGYLATYEQYF	TGTGCCAGCAGCTTCGGCTACTTAGCCACCTACGAGCAGTACTTC
TRBV6-5	TRBJ2-7	-	-	CASAEAWTYEQYF	TGTGCCAGCGCGGAAGCTTGGACCTACGAGCAGTACTTC
TRBV7-8	TRBJ1-5	-	-	CASYPGGAYSNQPQHF	TGTGCCAGCTACCCTGGAGGGGCCTATAGCAATCAGCCCCAGCATTTT
TRBV12-3/TRBV12-4	TRBJ2-2	-	-	CASRYSGTGELFF	TGTGCCAGCAGGTACTCAGGGACCGGGGAGCTGTTTTTT
TRBV2	TRBJ1-4	TRBD1	-	CASEFGTGGGKLFF	TGTGCCAGCGAGTTCGGGACAGGGGGTGGAAAACTGTTTTTT
TRBV3-1/TRBV3-2	TRBJ1-5	-	once	CASSQDLALSGQPQHF	TGTGCCAGCAGCCAAGATTTGGCTCTATCGGGTCAGCCCCAGCATTTT
TRBV5-1	TRBJ1-1	TRBD1	-	CASSLGTGLAFF	TGCGCCAGCAGCTTGGGGACAGGGTTGGCTTTCTTT
TRBV5-4	TRBJ2-2	-	-	CASSFSYRGELFF	TGTGCCAGCAGCTTTAGTTACCGCGGGGAGCTGTTTTTT
TRBV5-6	TRBJ2-7	TRBD1	-	CASSKDRGYEQYF	TGTGCCAGCAGCAAAGACAGGGGTTACGAGCAGTACTTC
TRBV7-3	TRBJ2-1	TRBD2	-	CASSLRGGTHNEQFF	TGTGCCAGCAGCTTAAGGGGGGGGACCCACAATGAGCAGTTCTTC
TRBV2	TRBJ1-2	-	-	CASGGGHNNYGYTF	TGTGCCAGCGGGGGGGGGCATAATAACTATGGCTACACCTTC
TRBV7-9	TRBJ1-2	-	-	CASSPQVGGYGYTF	TGTGCCAGCAGCCCCCAGGTCGGGGGCTATGGCTACACCTTC
TRBV13	TRBJ2-3	TRBD2	-	CASSLNPYWGLADTSTDTQYF	TGTGCCAGCAGCTTAAATCCCTATTGGGGACTAGCGGATACTAGCACAGATACGCAGTATTTT
TRBV10-3	TRBJ2-5	TRBD2	-	CAIGLAGSNRETQYF	TGTGCCATCGGTCTAGCGGGATCAAATAGGGAGACCCAGTACTTC
TRBV4-1	TRBJ2-7	-	-	CASSLGGTSYEQYF	TGCGCCAGCAGCCTGGGCGGGACCTCCTACGAGCAGTACTTC
TRBV6-6	TRBJ1-2	TRBD1	-	CASSTGTGVYYGYTF	TGTGCCAGCAGTACCGGGACAGGGGTGTACTATGGCTACACCTTC
TRBV3-1/TRBV3-2	TRBJ2-1	TRBD2	-	CASSPRQREGSYNEQFF	TGTGCCAGCAGCCCACGCCAGCGGGAGGGTTCCTACAATGAGCAGTTCTTC
TRBV16	TRBJ1-1	-	-	CASSQDGVARLNTEAFF	TGTGCCAGCAGCCAAGACGGTGTCGCCAGGCTTAACACTGAAGCTTTCTTT
TRBV7-3	TRBJ2-7	TRBD2	-	CASSPEQEVGRSSYEQYF	TGTGCCAGCAGTCCCGAGCAAGAGGTCGGGAGGAGCTCCTACGAGCAGTACTTC
TRBV7-6	TRBJ2-1	TRBD2	-	CASSAGLAGLFF	TGTGCCAGCAGCGCCGGACTAGCGGGATTGTTCTTC
TRBV6-5	TRBJ2-7	-	-	CASSYAGQPTYEQYF	TGTGCCAGCAGTTACGCCGGACAGCCTACCTACGAGCAGTACTTC
TRBV9	TRBJ2-3	TRBD2	-	CASSVSARAGAKDTQYF	TGTGCCAGCAGCGTATCAGCCAGAGCGGGAGCCAAAGATACGCAGTATTTT
TRBV15	TRBJ2-5	-	-	CATSREGGGGETQYF	TGTGCCACCAGCAGAGAGGGCGGAGGAGGGGAGACCCAGTACTTC
TRBV5-4	TRBJ2-7	-	-	CASSPPQAIEQYF	TGTGCCAGCAGCCCACCCCAGGCGATCGAGCAGTACTTC
TRBV20-1	TRBJ2-7	-	few	CSARSGFEQYF	TGCAGTGCTAGGTCCGGGTTCGAGCAGTACTTC
TRBV7-8	TRBJ2-7	TRBD2	-	CASSLDGTSGRKRDEQYF	TGTGCCAGCAGCTTAGACGGGACTAGCGGACGGAAACGGGACGAGCAGTACTTC
TRBV20-1	TRBJ2-4	TRBD2	few	CSASVLAENIQYF	TGCAGTGCTAGTGTCCTAGCGGAAAACATTCAGTACTTC
TRBV6-6	TRBJ2-3	-	-	CASSPRWGEDTQYF	TGTGCCAGCAGTCCCCGGTGGGGGGAGGATACGCAGTATTTT
TRBV6-5	TRBJ2-7	TRBD2	-	CASSYSQRGQTYEQYF	TGTGCCAGCAGTTACTCCCAGCGGGGGCAAACCTACGAGCAGTACTTC
TRBV16	TRBJ1-2	-	-	CASSQYIGQQRNYGYTF	TGTGCCAGCAGCCAATATATTGGACAACAGAGGAACTATGGCTACACCTTC
TRBV7-9	TRBJ2-7	TRBD2	few	CASSLGLAGNYEQYF	TGTGCCAGCAGCTTAGGTCTAGCGGGGAACTACGAGCAGTACTTC
TRBV30	TRBJ2-7	TRBD1	-	CAWSYYRGGEQYF	TGTGCCTGGAGTTACTACAGGGGCGGCGAGCAGTACTTC
TRBV19	TRBJ1-1	-	-	CASSRTGTRVPEAFF	TGTGCCAGTAGCCGAACCGGGACAAGGGTCCCTGAAGCTTTCTTT
TRBV4-1	TRBJ1-5	-	-	CASSQERGIQPQHF	TGCGCCAGCAGCCAAGAAAGGGGGATTCAGCCCCAGCATTTT
TRBV19	TRBJ1-2	-	-	CASQSDRNYGYTF	TGTGCCAGTCAATCTGACAGAAACTATGGCTACACCTTC
TRBV5-1	TRBJ2-2	TRBD2	-	CASSIREGNPGELFF	TGCGCCAGCAGCATACGGGAGGGGAACCCCGGGGAGCTGTTTTTT
TRBV28	TRBJ1-3	TRBD1	-	CASRWTGTGNTIYF	TGTGCCAGCAGATGGACAGGGACTGGAAACACCATATATTTT
TRBV5-4	TRBJ2-2	TRBD2	once	CASSSGLAGVSGELFF	TGTGCCAGCAGCTCCGGACTAGCGGGAGTATCTGGGGAGCTGTTTTTT
TRBV19	TRBJ2-3	TRBD2	-	CASSIDWLAGRTDTQYF	TGTGCCAGTAGTATAGATTGGCTAGCGGGGAGGACAGATACGCAGTATTTT
TRBV7-8	TRBJ2-3	-	few	CASSPGTAADTQYF	TGTGCCAGCAGCCCCGGGACTGCAGCAGATACGCAGTATTTT
TRBV5-1	TRBJ1-1	TRBD1	-	CASSLARGTGGRNTEAFF	TGCGCCAGCAGCTTGGCTCGAGGGACAGGGGGTAGGAACACTGAAGCTTTCTTT
TRBV3-1/TRBV3-2	TRBJ2-5	-	-	CASSQDLNYQETQYF	TGTGCCAGCAGCCAAGATCTGAACTACCAAGAGACCCAGTACTTC
TRBV5-1	TRBJ2-2	-	-	CASSLEAHTGELFF	TGCGCCAGCAGCTTGGAAGCGCACACCGGGGAGCTGTTTTTT
TRBV6-5	TRBJ2-5	TRBD2	-	CASGGTSTLQETQYF	TGTGCCAGCGGGGGGACTAGCACTCTCCAAGAGACCCAGTACTTC
TRBV24-1	TRBJ2-5	-	-	CATSDGGTLTTQYF	TGTGCCACCAGTGACGGGGGAACACTAACTACCCAGTACTTC
TRBV10-3	TRBJ2-2	TRBD2	-	CAIRPGLGDTGELFF	TGTGCCATCAGGCCGGGACTAGGTGACACCGGGGAGCTGTTTTTT
TRBV23-1	TRBJ1-5	-	-	CASNNSQPQHF	TGCGCCAGCAATAATAGTCAGCCCCAGCATTTT
TRBV9	TRBJ2-1	TRBD2	-	CASSPRTSSIYEQFF	TGTGCCAGCAGCCCTCGGACTAGTTCCATCTATGAGCAGTTCTTC
TRBV18	TRBJ2-7	-	-	CASSSRGASYEQYF	TGTGCCAGCTCATCCCGGGGGGCCTCCTACGAGCAGTACTTC
TRBV10-3	TRBJ1-5	TRBD1	-	CANGQGAGNQPQHF	TGTGCCAACGGACAGGGGGCTGGTAATCAGCCCCAGCATTTT
TRBV29-1	TRBJ2-3	-	-	CSVDLFSDTQYF	TGCAGCGTTGATCTCTTTTCAGATACGCAGTATTTT